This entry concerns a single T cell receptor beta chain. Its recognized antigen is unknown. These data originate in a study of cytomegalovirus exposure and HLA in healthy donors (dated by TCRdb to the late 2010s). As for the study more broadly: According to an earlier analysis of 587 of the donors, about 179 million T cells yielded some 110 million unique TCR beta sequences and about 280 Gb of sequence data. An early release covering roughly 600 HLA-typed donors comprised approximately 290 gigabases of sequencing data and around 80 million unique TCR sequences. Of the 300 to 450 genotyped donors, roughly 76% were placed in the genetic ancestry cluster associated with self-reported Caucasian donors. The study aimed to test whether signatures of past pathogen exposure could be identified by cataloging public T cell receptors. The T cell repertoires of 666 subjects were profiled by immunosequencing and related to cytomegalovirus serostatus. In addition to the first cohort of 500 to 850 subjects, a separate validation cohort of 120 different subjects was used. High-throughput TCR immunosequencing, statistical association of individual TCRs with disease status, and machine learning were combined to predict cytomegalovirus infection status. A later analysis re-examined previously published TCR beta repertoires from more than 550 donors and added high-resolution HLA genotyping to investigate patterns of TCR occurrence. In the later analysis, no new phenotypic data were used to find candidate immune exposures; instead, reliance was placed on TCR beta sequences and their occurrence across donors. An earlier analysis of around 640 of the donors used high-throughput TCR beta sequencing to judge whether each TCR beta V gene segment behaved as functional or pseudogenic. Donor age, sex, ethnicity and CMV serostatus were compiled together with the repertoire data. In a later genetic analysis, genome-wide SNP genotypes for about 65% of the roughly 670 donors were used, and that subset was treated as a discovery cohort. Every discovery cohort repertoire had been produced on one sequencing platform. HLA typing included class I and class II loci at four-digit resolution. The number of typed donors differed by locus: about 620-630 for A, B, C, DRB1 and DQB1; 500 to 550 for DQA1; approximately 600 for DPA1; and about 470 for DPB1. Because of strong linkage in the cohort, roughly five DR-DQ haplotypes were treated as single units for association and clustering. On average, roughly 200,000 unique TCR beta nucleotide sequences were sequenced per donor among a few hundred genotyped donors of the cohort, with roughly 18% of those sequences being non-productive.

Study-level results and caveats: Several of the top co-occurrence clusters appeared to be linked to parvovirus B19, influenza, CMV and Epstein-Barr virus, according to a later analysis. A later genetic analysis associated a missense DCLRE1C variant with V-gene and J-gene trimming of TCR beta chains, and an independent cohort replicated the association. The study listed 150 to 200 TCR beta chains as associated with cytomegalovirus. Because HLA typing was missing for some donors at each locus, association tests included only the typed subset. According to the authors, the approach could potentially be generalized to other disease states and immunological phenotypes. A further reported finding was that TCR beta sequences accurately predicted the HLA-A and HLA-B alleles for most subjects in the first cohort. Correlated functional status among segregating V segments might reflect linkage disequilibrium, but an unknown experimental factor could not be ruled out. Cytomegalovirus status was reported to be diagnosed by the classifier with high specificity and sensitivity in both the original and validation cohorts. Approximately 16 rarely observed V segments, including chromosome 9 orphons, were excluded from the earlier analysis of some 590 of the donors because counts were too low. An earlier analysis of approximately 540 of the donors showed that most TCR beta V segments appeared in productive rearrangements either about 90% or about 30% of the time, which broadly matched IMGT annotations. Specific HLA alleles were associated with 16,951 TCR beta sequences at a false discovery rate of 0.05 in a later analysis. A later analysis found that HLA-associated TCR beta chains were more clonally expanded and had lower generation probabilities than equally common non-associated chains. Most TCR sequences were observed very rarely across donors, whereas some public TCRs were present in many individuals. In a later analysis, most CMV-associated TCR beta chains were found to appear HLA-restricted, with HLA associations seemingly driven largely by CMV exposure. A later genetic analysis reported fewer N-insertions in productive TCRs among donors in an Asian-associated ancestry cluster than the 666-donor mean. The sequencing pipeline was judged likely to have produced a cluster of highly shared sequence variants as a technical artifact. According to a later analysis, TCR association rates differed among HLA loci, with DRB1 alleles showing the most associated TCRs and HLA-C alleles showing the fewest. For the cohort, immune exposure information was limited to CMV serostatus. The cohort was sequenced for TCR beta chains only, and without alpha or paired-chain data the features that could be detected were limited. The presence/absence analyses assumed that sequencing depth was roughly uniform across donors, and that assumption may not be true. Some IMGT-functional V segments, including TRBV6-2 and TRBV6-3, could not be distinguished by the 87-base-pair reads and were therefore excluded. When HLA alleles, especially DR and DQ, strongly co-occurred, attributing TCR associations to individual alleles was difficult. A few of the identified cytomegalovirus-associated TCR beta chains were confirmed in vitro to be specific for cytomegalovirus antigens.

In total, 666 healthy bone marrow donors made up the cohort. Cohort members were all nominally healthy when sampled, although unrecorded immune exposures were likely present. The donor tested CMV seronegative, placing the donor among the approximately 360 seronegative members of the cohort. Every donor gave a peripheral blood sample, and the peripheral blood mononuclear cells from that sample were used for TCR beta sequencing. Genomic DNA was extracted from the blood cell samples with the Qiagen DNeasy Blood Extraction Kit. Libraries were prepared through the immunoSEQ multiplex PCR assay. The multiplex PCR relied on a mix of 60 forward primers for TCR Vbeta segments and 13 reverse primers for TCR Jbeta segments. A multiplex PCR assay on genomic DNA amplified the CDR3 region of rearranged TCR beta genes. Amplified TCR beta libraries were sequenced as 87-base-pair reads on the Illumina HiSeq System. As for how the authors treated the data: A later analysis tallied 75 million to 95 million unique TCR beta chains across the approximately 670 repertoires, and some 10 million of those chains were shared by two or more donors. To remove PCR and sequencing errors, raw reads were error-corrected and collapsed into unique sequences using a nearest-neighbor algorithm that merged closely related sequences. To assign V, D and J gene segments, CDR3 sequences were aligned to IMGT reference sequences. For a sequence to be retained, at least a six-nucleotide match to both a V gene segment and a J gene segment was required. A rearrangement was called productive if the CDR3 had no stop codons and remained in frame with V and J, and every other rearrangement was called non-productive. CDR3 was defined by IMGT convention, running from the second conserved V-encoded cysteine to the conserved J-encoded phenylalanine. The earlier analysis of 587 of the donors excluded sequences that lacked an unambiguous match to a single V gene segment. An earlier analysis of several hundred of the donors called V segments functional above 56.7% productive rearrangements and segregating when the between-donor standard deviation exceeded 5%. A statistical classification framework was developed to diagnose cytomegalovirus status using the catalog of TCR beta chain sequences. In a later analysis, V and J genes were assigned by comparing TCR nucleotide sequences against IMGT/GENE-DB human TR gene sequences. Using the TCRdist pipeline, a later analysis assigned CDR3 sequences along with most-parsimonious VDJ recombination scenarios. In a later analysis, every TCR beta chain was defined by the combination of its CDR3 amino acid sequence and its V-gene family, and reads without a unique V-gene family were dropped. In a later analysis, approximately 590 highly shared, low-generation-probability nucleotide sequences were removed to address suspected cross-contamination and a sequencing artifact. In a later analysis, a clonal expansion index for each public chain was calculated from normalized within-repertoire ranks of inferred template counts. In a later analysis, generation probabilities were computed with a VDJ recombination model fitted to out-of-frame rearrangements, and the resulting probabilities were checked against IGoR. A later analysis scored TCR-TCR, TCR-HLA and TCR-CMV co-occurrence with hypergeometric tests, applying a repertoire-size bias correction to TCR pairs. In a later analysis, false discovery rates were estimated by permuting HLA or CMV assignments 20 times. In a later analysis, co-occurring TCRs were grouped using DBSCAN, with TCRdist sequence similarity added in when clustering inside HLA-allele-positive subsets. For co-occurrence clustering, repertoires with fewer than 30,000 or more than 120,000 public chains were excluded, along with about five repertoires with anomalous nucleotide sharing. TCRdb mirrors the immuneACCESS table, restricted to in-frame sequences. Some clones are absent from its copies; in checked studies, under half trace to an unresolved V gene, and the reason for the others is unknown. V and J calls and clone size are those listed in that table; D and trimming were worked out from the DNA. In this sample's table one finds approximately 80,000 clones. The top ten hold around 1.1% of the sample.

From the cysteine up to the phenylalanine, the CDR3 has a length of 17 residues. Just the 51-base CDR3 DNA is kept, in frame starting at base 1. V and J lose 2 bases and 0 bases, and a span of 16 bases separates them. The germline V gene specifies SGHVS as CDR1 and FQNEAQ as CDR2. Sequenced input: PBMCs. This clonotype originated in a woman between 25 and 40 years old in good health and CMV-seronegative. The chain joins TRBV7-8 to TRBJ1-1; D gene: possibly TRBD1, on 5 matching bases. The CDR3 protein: CASSLSTGSLMNTEAFF. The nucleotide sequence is TGTGCCAGCAGCTTAAGTACAGGCTCCCTCATGAACACTGAAGCTTTCTTT.